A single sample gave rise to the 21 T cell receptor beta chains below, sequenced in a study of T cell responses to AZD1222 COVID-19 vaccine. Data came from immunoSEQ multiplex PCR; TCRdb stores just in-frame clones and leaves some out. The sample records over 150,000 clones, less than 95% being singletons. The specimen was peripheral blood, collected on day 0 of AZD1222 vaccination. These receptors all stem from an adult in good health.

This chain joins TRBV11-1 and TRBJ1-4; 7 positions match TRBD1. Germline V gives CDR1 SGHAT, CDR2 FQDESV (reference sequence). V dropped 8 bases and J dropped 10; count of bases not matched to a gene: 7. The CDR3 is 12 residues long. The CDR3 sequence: CASGTRTGKLFF. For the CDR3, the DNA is TGTGCCAGCGGTACTCGGACAGGAAAACTGTTTTTT.

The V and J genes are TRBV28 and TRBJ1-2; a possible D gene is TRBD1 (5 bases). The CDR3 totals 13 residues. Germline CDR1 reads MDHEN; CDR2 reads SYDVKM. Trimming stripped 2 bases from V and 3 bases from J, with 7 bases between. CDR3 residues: CASSLGGDYGYTF. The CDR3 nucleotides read TGTGCCAGCAGTTTAGGAGGGGACTATGGCTACACCTTC.

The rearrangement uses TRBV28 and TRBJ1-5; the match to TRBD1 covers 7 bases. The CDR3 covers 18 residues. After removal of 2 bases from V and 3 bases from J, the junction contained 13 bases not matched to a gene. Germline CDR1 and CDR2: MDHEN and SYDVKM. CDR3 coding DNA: TGTGCCAGCAGTTTAAGGCTCGGGCAGACAGGGATCAATCAGCCCCAGCATTTT. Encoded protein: CASSLRLGQTGINQPQHF.

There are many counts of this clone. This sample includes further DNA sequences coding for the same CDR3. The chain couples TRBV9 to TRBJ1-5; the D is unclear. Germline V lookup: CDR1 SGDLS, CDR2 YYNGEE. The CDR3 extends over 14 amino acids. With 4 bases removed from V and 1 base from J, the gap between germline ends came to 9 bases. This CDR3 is CASSPGVSNQPQHF. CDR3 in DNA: TGTGCCAGCAGCCCGGGTGTAAGCAATCAGCCCCAGCATTTT.

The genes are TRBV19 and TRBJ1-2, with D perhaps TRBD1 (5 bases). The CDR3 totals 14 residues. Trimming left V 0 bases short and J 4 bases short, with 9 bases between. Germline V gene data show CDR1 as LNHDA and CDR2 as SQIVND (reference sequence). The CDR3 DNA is TGTGCCAGTAGTATAGACAAGGGACCCTATGGCTACACCTTC. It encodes CASSIDKGPYGYTF.

The CDR3 DNA follows: TGTGCCAGCAGCCGTGGAAGGGGCACTGAAGCTTTCTTT. Translated: CASSRGRGTEAFF. V gene TRBV11-3 combines with J gene TRBJ1-1, with D tentatively TRBD1 (5 bases). Germline-derived CDR1 and CDR2 are SGHNT and YENEEA. Trimming took 5 bases from V and 4 from J, leaving 11 bases between them. This CDR3 has 13 residues.

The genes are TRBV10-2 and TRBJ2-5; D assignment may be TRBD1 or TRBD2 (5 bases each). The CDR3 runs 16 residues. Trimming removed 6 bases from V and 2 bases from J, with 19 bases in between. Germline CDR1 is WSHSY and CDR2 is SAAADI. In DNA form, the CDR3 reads TGCGCCAGCAGGGAGATATATAGAGGGGATCAAGAGACCCAGTACTTC. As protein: CASREIYRGDQETQYF.

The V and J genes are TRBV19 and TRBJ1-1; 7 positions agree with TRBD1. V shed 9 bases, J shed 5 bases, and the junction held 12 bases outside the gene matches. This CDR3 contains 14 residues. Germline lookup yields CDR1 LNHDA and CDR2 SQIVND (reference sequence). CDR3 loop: CASRNRGSNTEAFF. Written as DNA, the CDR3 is TGTGCCAGCAGAAACAGGGGATCAAATACTGAAGCTTTCTTT.

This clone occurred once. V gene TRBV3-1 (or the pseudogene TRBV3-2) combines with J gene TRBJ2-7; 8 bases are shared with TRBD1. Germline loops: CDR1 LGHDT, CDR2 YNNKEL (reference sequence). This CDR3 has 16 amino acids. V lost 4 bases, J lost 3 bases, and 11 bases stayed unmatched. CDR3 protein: CASSPGAGGSGYEQYF. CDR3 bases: TGTGCCAGCAGCCCCGGAGCAGGGGGCTCAGGCTACGAGCAGTACTTC.

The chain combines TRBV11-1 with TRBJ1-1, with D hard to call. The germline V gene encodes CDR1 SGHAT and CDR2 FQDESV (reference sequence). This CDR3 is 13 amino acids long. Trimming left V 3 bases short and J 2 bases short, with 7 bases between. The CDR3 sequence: CASSFHSNTEAFF. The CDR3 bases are TGTGCCAGCAGCTTCCACTCCAACACTGAAGCTTTCTTT.

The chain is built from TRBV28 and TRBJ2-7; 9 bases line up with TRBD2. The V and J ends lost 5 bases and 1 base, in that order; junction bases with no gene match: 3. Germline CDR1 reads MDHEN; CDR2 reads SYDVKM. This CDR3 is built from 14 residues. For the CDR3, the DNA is TGTGCCAGCAGTGGGCTAGCGGGGTCCTACGAGCAGTACTTC. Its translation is CASSGLAGSYEQYF.

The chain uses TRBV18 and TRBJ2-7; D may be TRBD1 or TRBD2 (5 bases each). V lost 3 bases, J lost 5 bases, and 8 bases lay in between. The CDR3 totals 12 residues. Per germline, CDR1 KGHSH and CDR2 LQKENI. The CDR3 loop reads CASSPSGHEQYF. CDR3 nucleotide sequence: TGTGCCAGCTCACCGTCGGGGCACGAGCAGTACTTC.

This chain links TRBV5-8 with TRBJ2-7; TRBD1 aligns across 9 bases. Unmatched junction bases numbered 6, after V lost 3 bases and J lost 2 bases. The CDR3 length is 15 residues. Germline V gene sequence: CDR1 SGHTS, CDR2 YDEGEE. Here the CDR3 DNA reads TGTGCCAGCAGCTCTGGGACAGGGCATCCCTACGAGCAGTACTTC. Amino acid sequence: CASSSGTGHPYEQYF. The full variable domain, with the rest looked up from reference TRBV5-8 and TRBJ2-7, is EAGVTQSPTHLIKTRGQQATLRCSPISGHTSVYWYQQALGLGLQFLLWYDEGEERNRGNFPPRFSGRQFPNYSSELNVNALELEDSALYLCASSSGTGHPYEQYFGPGTRLTVT.

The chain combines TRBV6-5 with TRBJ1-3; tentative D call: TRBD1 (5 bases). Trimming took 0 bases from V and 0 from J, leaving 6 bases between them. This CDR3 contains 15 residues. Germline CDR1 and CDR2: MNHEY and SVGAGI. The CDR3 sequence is CASSYSTDSGNTIYF. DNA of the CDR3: TGTGCCAGCAGTTACTCGACAGACTCTGGAAACACCATATATTTT.

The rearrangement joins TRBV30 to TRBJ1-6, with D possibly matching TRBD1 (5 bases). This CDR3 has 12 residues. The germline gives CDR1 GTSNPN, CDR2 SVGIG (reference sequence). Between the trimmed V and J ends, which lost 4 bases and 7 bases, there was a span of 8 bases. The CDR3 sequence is CAWKGPNSPLHF. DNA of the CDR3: TGTGCCTGGAAGGGGCCCAATTCACCCCTCCACTTT. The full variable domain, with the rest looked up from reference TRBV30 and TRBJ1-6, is SQTIHQWPATLVQPVGSPLSLECTVEGTSNPNLYWYRQAAGRGLQLLFYSVGIGQISSEVPQNLSASRPQDRQFILSSKKLLLSDSGFYLCAWKGPNSPLHFGNGTRLTVT.

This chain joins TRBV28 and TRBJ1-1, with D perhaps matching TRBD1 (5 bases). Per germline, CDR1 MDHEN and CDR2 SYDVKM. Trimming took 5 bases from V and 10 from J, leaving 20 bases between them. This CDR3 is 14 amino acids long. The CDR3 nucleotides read TGTGCCAGCAGTCCCGCGGACGGGGCTAGGGGAGCTTTCTTT. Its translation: CASSPADGARGAFF. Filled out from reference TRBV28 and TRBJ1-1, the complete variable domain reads DVKVTQSSRYLVKRTGEKVFLECVQDMDHENMFWYRQDPGLGLRLIYFSYDVKMKEKGDIPEGYSVSREKKERFSLILESASTNQTSMYLCASSPADGARGAFFGQGTRLTVV.

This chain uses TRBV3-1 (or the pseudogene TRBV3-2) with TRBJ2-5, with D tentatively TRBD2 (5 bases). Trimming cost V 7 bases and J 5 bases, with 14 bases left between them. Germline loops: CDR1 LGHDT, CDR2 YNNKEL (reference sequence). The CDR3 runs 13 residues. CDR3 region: CASTDDSGETQYF. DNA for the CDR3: TGTGCCAGCACCGATGACTCGGGGGAGACCCAGTACTTC.

The CDR3 loop reads CASSLGQGSNYGYTF. CDR3 DNA: TGTGCCAGCAGCTTAGGACAGGGAAGCAACTATGGCTACACCTTC. V and J are TRBV7-2 and TRBJ1-2; 7 bases line up with TRBD1. Germline V gene lookup returns CDR1 SGHTA and CDR2 FQGNSA. This CDR3 region has 15 residues. V gave up 1 base and J gave up 2 bases; unmatched junction bases: 4. The full variable domain, its missing parts supplied by reference TRBV7-2 and TRBJ1-2, is GAGVSQSPSNKVTEKGKDVELRCDPISGHTALYWYRQSLGQGLEFLIYFQGNSAPDKSGLPSDRFSAERTGGSVSTLTIQRTQQEDSAVYLCASSLGQGSNYGYTFGSGTRLTVV.

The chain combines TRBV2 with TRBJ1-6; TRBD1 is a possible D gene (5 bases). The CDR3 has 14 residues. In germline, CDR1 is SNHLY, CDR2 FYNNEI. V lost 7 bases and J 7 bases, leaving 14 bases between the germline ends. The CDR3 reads CASTRDGRNSPLHF. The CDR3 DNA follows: TGTGCCAGCACCCGGGACGGGCGCAATTCACCCCTCCACTTT.

For the CDR3, the DNA is TGCGCCAGCAGCCAAGCTAAAATCACTGAAGCTTTCTTT. Its protein is CASSQAKITEAFF. The gene calls are TRBV4-3 and TRBJ1-1; D remains unclear. This CDR3 spans 13 amino acids. Germline CDR1 and CDR2: LGHNA and YSLEER. The V gene lost 1 base and the J gene lost 4 bases, with 7 bases spanning the gap.

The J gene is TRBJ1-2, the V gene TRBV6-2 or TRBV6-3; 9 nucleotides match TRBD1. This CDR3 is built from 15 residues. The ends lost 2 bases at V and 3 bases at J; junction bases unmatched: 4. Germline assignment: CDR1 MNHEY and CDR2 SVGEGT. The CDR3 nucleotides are TGTGCCAGCAGTTACCCGCGGGACAGGGACTATGGCTACACCTTC. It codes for CASSYPRDRDYGYTF.